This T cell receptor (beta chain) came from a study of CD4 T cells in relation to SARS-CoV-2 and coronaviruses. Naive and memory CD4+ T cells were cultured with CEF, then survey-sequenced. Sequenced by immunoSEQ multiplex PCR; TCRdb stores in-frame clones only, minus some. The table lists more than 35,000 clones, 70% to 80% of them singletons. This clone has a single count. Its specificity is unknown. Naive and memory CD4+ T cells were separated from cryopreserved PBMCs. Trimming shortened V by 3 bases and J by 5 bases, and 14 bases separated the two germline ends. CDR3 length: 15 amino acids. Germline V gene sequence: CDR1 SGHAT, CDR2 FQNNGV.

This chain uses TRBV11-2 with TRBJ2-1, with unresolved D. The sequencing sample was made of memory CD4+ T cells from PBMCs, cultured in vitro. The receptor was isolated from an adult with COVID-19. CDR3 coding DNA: TGTGCCAGCAGCTTCTCAGGTCAGTCCCACAATGAGCAGTTCTTC. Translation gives CASSFSGQSHNEQFF.